This is a list of T cell receptor beta chains from one sample in a study of cytomegalovirus exposure and HLA in healthy donors. TCRdb's table, derived via immunoSEQ multiplex PCR, lists solely in-frame clones and lacks some. Of approximately 210,000 clones in the sample, almost 90% were seen once. Sequencing was carried out using PBMCs. The origin of the receptors is a woman aged 18 to 35 in good health and CMV-seronegative. Both conserved end residues are part of each CDR3. A D gene is named only where the DNA matches it firmly. For some rows the clone size is stated as once, few or many, or as a class when expanded; others skip it.

cdr3_nt | cdr3_aa | clone_size | v_call | d_call | j_call
TGTGCCAGCTCACCAATGGCTGCAAGCTATGGCTACACCTTC | CASSPMAASYGYTF | few | TRBV18 | - | TRBJ1-2
TGTGCCAGCAGCATCGACAGGATTAACACTGAAGCTTTCTTT | CASSIDRINTEAFF | - | TRBV6-5 | - | TRBJ1-1
TGTGCCAGTAGTAGCCCCAGGGGGCTCTCCCAAAACATTCAGTACTTC | CASSSPRGLSQNIQYF | - | TRBV19 | TRBD1 | TRBJ2-4
TGCAGCGTTCTGACTAGCGGGTCCTCCTACGAGCAGTACTTC | CSVLTSGSSYEQYF | few | TRBV29-1 | TRBD2 | TRBJ2-7
TGTGCCAGCAGCAAAGGGGGCGTGAACTCCTACAATGAGCAGTTCTTC | CASSKGGVNSYNEQFF | - | TRBV9 | TRBD1 | TRBJ2-1
TGTGCCAGCAGTCCTAGACTAGCGGGATGGTCCAATGAGCAGTTCTTC | CASSPRLAGWSNEQFF | - | TRBV27 | TRBD2 | TRBJ2-1
TGTGCCAGCAGCTTAGCCCCAGGGGGAACCTCCTACGAGCAGTACTTC | CASSLAPGGTSYEQYF | - | TRBV11-2 | TRBD1 | TRBJ2-7
TGTGCCAGCAGTATACTTGATACCATCTACGAGCAGTACTTC | CASSILDTIYEQYF | - | TRBV2 | - | TRBJ2-7
TGTGCCAGCAGCTATAGAGCGGGAGTGAGCTTAGGGTCCTACAATGAGCAGTTCTTC | CASSYRAGVSLGSYNEQFF | - | TRBV11-2 | TRBD2 | TRBJ2-1
TGTGCCTGGAGTGATTTAGGGGGGGGGCGCCACACCGGGGAGCTGTTTTTT | CAWSDLGGGRHTGELFF | - | TRBV30 | - | TRBJ2-2
TGTGCCAGCAGTGAGATCGGGGGTAGCTCCTACGAGCAGTACTTC | CASSEIGGSSYEQYF | - | TRBV2 | - | TRBJ2-7
TGTGCCAGCAGTCGGCAGGGGGCCGGTTCCTACGAGCAGTACTTC | CASSRQGAGSYEQYF | - | TRBV28 | TRBD1 | TRBJ2-7
TGTGCCAGAAGCTTACGATTCCGAAGACACAGGGTAGGCGAAAAACTGTTTTTT | CARSLRFRRHRVGEKLFF | - | TRBV5-3 | - | TRBJ1-4
TGCAGCGTGAGCCAAGGACAGGCCTACGAGCAGTACTTC | CSVSQGQAYEQYF | - | TRBV29-1 | TRBD1 | TRBJ2-7
TGTGCCAGCAGTCCTCCTGCTAACTATGGCTACACCTTC | CASSPPANYGYTF | - | TRBV28 | - | TRBJ1-2
TGCGCCAGCAGCCAATCGCGGGATCTCTACAATGAGCAGTTCTTC | CASSQSRDLYNEQFF | - | TRBV4-1 | - | TRBJ2-1
TGTGCCAGCAGTGACGCGGCGGGGGGGCCCACAGATACGCAGTATTTT | CASSDAAGGPTDTQYF | - | TRBV6-4 | TRBD2 | TRBJ2-3
TGTGCCAGCAGCTTAGATCAGGAGGGAGACAATGAGCAGTTCTTC | CASSLDQEGDNEQFF | - | TRBV11-3 | - | TRBJ2-1